A selection of T cell receptor beta chains follows, all from one sample in a study of regulatory T cells in long-lasting Graves disease. TCRdb called the multiplex PCR reads again in MiXCR, with one record for every CDR3 protein. The sample lists 400,000 to 650,000 distinct CDR3 sequences, about 16% occurring once. The data also belong to a second study, concerning T cells in Graves' hyperthyroidism and ophthalmopathy.

The specimen comprised peripheral blood mononuclear cells (PBMCs), sampled at new diagnosis, from a patient treated with antithyroid drugs. The source of these receptors is a middle-aged woman with Graves disease. CDR3s include the opening cysteine and the closing phenylalanine or tryptophan. The D gene is left open where the match is weak. For some rows the clone size is stated as once, few or many, or as a class when expanded; others skip it.

V gene: TRBV11-2; clone size: many; D gene: -; J gene: TRBJ1-1; CDR3 DNA: TGTGCCAGCAGCCCCAAACTCGGGCGGGTAATAATGAACACTGAAGCTTTCTTT; CDR3 protein: CASSPKLGRVIMNTEAFF
V gene: TRBV28; clone size: many; D gene: TRBD1; J gene: TRBJ2-3; CDR3 DNA: TGTGCCAGCAGCCTATCCGGGACAGGGGGCACAGATACGCAGTATTTT; CDR3 protein: CASSLSGTGGTDTQYF
V gene: TRBV29-1; clone size: many; D gene: -; J gene: TRBJ2-7; CDR3 DNA: TGCAGCGTTGAACCCTTTGACACCTACGAGCAGTACTTC; CDR3 protein: CSVEPFDTYEQYF
V gene: TRBV12-3/TRBV12-4; clone size: many; D gene: -; J gene: TRBJ1-1; CDR3 DNA: TGTGCCAGCAATCCGGGACACAATGAAGCTTTCTTT; CDR3 protein: CASNPGHNEAFF
V gene: TRBV9; clone size: few; D gene: TRBD2; J gene: TRBJ2-7; CDR3 DNA: TGTGCCAGCAGCGGGGGACTAGCGGAATACTACGAGCAGTACTTC; CDR3 protein: CASSGGLAEYYEQYF
V gene: TRBV20-1; clone size: many; D gene: -; J gene: TRBJ2-3; CDR3 DNA: TGCAGTGCTAGAGTCGGGGGACCCACAGATACGCAGTATTTT; CDR3 protein: CSARVGGPTDTQYF
V gene: TRBV11-2; clone size: many; D gene: -; J gene: TRBJ2-1; CDR3 DNA: TGTGCCAGCAGCTTAGGGACAGAGAGGACTGAGCAGTTCTTC; CDR3 protein: CASSLGTERTEQFF
V gene: TRBV19; clone size: -; D gene: -; J gene: TRBJ1-3; CDR3 DNA: TGTGCCAGTAGCCCGGGACATTCTTTCTCTGGAAACACCACATATTTT; CDR3 protein: CASSPGHSFSGNTTYF
V gene: TRBV3-1; clone size: many; D gene: -; J gene: TRBJ2-7; CDR3 DNA: TGTGCCAGCAGCCTAGCGGTTCCCTACGAGCAGTACTTC; CDR3 protein: CASSLAVPYEQYF
V gene: TRBV5-1; clone size: many; D gene: -; J gene: TRBJ2-3; CDR3 DNA: TGCGCCAGCAGCGCCGGGACACCCTTGACAGATACGCAGTATTTT; CDR3 protein: CASSAGTPLTDTQYF